A single sample is the source of the 20 T cell receptor beta chains below, sequenced in a study of cytomegalovirus exposure and HLA in healthy donors. Vbeta (60) and Jbeta (13) primers were used in the PCR. Repertoires were generated with immunoSEQ multiplex PCR, while TCRdb's copy carries only in-frame clones and drops some. The sample consists of 150,000 to 200,000 clones, roughly 84% of them appearing once. Sequencing was performed on PBMCs. The receptor set was obtained from a man in his late teens or twenties in good health and CMV-seropositive.

The chain couples TRBV14 to TRBJ2-5, with TRBD2 matching 8 bases. Germline CDR1 reads SGHDN; CDR2 reads FVKESK. After removal of 5 bases from V and 3 bases from J, the junction contained 5 bases not matched to a gene. The CDR3 has 14 amino acids. CDR3 in amino acids: CASSYRRGEETQYF. The CDR3 nucleotides are TGTGCCAGCAGCTATAGGCGGGGGGAAGAGACCCAGTACTTC.

V gene TRBV29-1 combines with J gene TRBJ2-7, with 10 nucleotides matching TRBD1. The CDR3 covers 17 residues. Germline V lookup: CDR1 SQVTM, CDR2 ANQGSEA. V was clipped by 1 base and J by 3 bases; unmatched bases: 12. The CDR3 protein is CSVEAQGGTGAFYEQYF. The CDR3 DNA sequence: TGCAGCGTTGAAGCCCAAGGTGGGACAGGGGCTTTCTACGAGCAGTACTTC.

Details on this clone: One end of the junction varies from germline; a read error may be responsible. This chain connects TRBV9 to TRBJ2-2; possibly TRBD2 for D (5 bases). Germline V CDR1 and CDR2: SGDLS, YYNGEE. The CDR3 has 16 amino acids. CDR3 bases: TGTGCCAGCACCGTAGGGCCCGGGGCGAACACCGGGGAGCTGTTTTTT. It codes for CASTVGPGANTGELFF.

V is TRBV9 and J is TRBJ1-1; the D is unclear. Between the trimmed V and J ends, which lost 0 bases and 11 bases, there was a span of 14 bases. The CDR3 totals 13 residues. Germline CDR1 and CDR2: SGDLS and YYNGEE. This chain's CDR3 is CASSVDLSSGAFF. In DNA form, the CDR3 reads TGTGCCAGCAGCGTAGACTTATCCAGCGGGGCTTTCTTT. Combining the CDR3 with reference TRBV9 and TRBJ1-1 gives the whole variable domain DSGVTQTPKHLITATGQRVTLRCSPRSGDLSVYWYQQSLDQGLQFLIQYYNGEERAKGNILERFSAQQFPDLHSELNLSSLELGDSALYFCASSVDLSSGAFFGQGTRLTVV.

This clone showed up just once. This chain joins TRBV5-4 and TRBJ2-3; 9 nucleotides match TRBD2. This CDR3 contains 15 residues. V shed 4 bases and J 4 bases; nucleotides not matched to a gene: 7. CDR1 is SGHNT, CDR2 YYREEE, per germline (reference sequence). The CDR3 protein is CASSLLAGSPDTQYF. DNA of the CDR3: TGTGCCAGCAGCCTTCTAGCGGGGTCTCCAGATACGCAGTATTTT.

V is TRBV9 and J is TRBJ2-6; TRBD2 matches 7 bases. Trimming took 4 bases from V and 4 from J; bases not matched to a gene: 5. CDR3 length equals 15 residues. The germline gives CDR1 SGDLS, CDR2 YYNGEE. The CDR3 bases are TGTGCCAGCAGCCAGGGAGGGGCGGGGGCCAACGTCCTGACTTTC. Translating it yields CASSQGGAGANVLTF.

The J gene is TRBJ1-3, the V gene TRBV4-1; no clear D gene. The CDR3 sequence is 15 residues long. V was cut by 4 bases and J by 6 bases, with 16 bases left in between. The germline gives CDR1 MGHRA, CDR2 YSYEKL. CDR3: CASSRAGGKENTIYF. For the CDR3, the DNA is TGCGCCAGCAGCCGGGCAGGAGGGAAAGAAAACACCATATATTTT.

The V call is TRBV5-1, the J call TRBJ1-4; 9 bases map to TRBD1. CDR1 and CDR2 (germline): SGHRS, YFSETQ. The CDR3 loop spans 14 amino acids. J gave up 8 bases and V 0 bases, and 2 bases lay outside the gene matches. CDR3 in DNA: TGCGCCAGCAGCTTGGGGACAGGGGACGAAAAACTGTTTTTT. Its translation is CASSLGTGDEKLFF.

This clone has only a few counts. The J gene is TRBJ1-4, the V gene TRBV13; TRBD1 matches 7 bases. After removal of 5 bases from V and 5 bases from J, the junction contained 11 bases not matched to a gene. Germline lookup yields CDR1 PRHDT and CDR2 FYEKMQ (reference sequence). The CDR3 has 16 residues. The CDR3 DNA reads as TGTGCCAGCAGCCTTCGAGGGGCAGGGGGGAATGAAAAACTGTTTTTT. This sequence encodes CASSLRGAGGNEKLFF. Full variable domain (outside the CDR3, taken from reference TRBV13 and TRBJ1-4): AAGVIQSPRHLIKEKRETATLKCYPIPRHDTVYWYQQGPGQDPQFLISFYEKMQSDKGSIPDRFSAQQFSDYHSELNMSSLELGDSALYFCASSLRGAGGNEKLFFGSGTQLSVL.

The chain couples TRBV4-2 to TRBJ1-1; D not certain. CDR3 length equals 15 residues. CDR1 is LGHNA and CDR2 is YNFKEQ in the germline V gene. Trimming took 0 bases from V and 2 from J, leaving 10 bases between them. CDR3 sequence: CASSQENYGNTEAFF. DNA of the CDR3: TGTGCCAGCAGCCAAGAAAACTACGGTAACACTGAAGCTTTCTTT.

V gene TRBV15 combines with J gene TRBJ2-3; 8 positions agree with TRBD2. CDR1 LNHNV and CDR2 YYDKDF come from the germline V gene (reference sequence). V trimming: 0 bases; J trimming: 2 bases; junction bases outside the gene matches: 4. This CDR3 spans 16 amino acids. In nucleotides, the CDR3 is TGTGCCACCAGCAGAGAAGGCGGGGGGTACACAGATACGCAGTATTTT. It codes for CATSREGGGYTDTQYF.

This chain uses TRBV6-6 with TRBJ1-2; D call uncertain. The germline gives CDR1 MNHNY, CDR2 SVGAGI (reference sequence). The length of the CDR3 is 13 residues. Trimming cost V 7 bases and J 8 bases, with 17 bases left between them. CDR3 residues: CASIKHATGGYTF. For the CDR3, the DNA is TGTGCCAGCATTAAACACGCGACGGGGGGCTACACCTTC.

This clone was seen only a few times. The V gene is TRBV5-6, the J gene TRBJ1-1; D ambiguous. V dropped 2 bases and J dropped 5 bases, with 7 bases sitting between them. Germline V gene sequence: CDR1 SGHDT, CDR2 YYEEEE. CDR3 length: 12 amino acids. As DNA, the CDR3 is TGTGCCAGCAGCTTCGGGGAAACTGAAGCTTTCTTT. This translates into CASSFGETEAFF.

V gene TRBV12-5 combines with J gene TRBJ2-1, with 12 bases lining up with TRBD2. Germline CDR1 LGHNT, CDR2 FRNRAP. The CDR3 runs 16 residues. With V trimmed by 5 bases and J by 8 bases, 10 bases remained unmatched. The CDR3 region has the DNA TGTGCTAGTGGTGTTGGACTAGCGGGGCTTGTGGATGAGCAGTTCTTC. It codes for CASGVGLAGLVDEQFF.

This sequence joins TRBV6-1 and TRBJ2-6; D gene ambiguous. The CDR3 consists of 14 residues. Germline CDR1 MNHNS, CDR2 SASEGT. With 7 bases removed from V and 0 bases from J, the gap between germline ends came to 7 bases. The CDR3 sequence: CASTHSSGANVLTF. CDR3 sequence (DNA): TGTGCCAGCACCCACTCCTCTGGGGCCAACGTCCTGACTTTC.

V usage is TRBV5-6 and J usage is TRBJ2-6, with TRBD1 as a possible D gene (5 bases). CDR3 size: 16 residues. The germline gives CDR1 SGHDT, CDR2 YYEEEE. The germline V and J ends were trimmed by 6 bases and 4 bases, with 17 bases remaining between them. CDR3 loop: CASNPRRVNGANVLTF. CDR3 nucleotide sequence: TGTGCCAGCAATCCACGCAGGGTAAACGGGGCCAACGTCCTGACTTTC.

DNA of the CDR3: TGCGCCAGCAGCCTCGGACAGGGTGCAGATACGCAGTATTTT. Translated, it gives CASSLGQGADTQYF. The chain links TRBV5-1 to TRBJ2-3; 8 bases fit TRBD1. V lost 4 bases and J lost 4; bases outside the gene matches: 5. Germline loops: CDR1 SGHRS, CDR2 YFSETQ. The CDR3 loop spans 14 amino acids.

This chain uses TRBV27 with TRBJ2-7; D not resolved. There are 15 residues in the CDR3. The V gene lost 3 bases and the J gene lost 2 bases, with 14 bases spanning the gap. Germline V lookup: CDR1 MNHEY, CDR2 SMNVEV (reference sequence). CDR3 loop: CASSFQAGPPYEQYF. The CDR3 nucleotides are TGTGCCAGCAGTTTCCAGGCAGGTCCCCCCTACGAGCAGTACTTC.

The genes are TRBV6-1 and TRBJ1-1, with a weak D call TRBD1 (5 bases). V lost 5 bases, J lost 1 base, and 14 bases lay in between. The CDR3 has 15 amino acids. CDR1 is MNHNS and CDR2 is SASEGT in the germline V gene. The CDR3 is CASSQWRQGNTEAFF. CDR3 DNA sequence: TGTGCCAGCAGTCAATGGCGGCAGGGGAACACTGAAGCTTTCTTT.

The J gene is TRBJ1-2, the V gene TRBV11-2; possibly TRBD1 for D (6 bases). The CDR3 contains 13 residues. Germline V CDR1 and CDR2: SGHAT, FQNNGV. V lost 5 bases, J lost 2 bases, and 9 bases lay in between. Here the CDR3 DNA reads TGTGCCAGCAGCAGGGGACAAAACTATGGCTACACCTTC. Protein: CASSRGQNYGYTF.